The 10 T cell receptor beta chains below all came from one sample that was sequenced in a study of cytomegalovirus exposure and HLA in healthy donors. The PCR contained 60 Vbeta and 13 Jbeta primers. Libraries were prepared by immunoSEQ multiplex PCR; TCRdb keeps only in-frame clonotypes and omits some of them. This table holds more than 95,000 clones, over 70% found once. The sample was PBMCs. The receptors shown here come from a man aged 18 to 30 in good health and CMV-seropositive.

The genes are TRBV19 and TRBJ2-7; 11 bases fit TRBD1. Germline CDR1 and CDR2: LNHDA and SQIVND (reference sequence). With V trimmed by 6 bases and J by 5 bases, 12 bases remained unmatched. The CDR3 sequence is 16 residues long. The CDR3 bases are TGTGCCAGTAGCCCTCCAGGACAGGGGGCAAGAAACGAGCAGTACTTC. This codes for CASSPPGQGARNEQYF.

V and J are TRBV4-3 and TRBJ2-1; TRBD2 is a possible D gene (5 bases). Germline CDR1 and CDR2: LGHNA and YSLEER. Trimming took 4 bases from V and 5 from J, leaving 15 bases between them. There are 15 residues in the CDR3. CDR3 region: CASSRRLDFNNEQFF. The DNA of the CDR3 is TGCGCCAGCAGCCGGCGGCTGGACTTTAACAATGAGCAGTTCTTC.

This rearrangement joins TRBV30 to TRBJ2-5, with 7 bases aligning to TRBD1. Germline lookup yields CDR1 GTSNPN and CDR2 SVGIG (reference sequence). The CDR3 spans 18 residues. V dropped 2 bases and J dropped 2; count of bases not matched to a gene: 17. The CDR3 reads CAWSPRASTGSGQETQYF. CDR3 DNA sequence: TGTGCCTGGAGTCCCAGGGCGTCGACAGGGTCGGGGCAAGAGACCCAGTACTTC.

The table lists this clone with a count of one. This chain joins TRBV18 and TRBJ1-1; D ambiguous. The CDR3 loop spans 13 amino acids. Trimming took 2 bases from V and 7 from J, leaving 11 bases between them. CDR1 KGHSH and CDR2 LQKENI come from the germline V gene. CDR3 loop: CASSPGTEYEAFF. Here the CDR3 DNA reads TGTGCCAGCTCACCAGGTACAGAGTATGAAGCTTTCTTT.

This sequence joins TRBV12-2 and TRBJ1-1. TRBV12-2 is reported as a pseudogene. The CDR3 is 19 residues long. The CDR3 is CASRLERGGASSIDTEAFF. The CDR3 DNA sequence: TGTGCAAGTCGCTTAGAAAGGGGGGGGGCCAGCTCGATCGACACTGAAGCTTTCTTT.

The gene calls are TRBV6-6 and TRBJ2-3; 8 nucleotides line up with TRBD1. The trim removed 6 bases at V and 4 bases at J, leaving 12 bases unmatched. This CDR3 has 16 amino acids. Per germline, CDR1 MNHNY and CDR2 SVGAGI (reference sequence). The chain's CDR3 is CASSRRGDRNPDTQYF. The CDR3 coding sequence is TGTGCCAGCAGCCGAAGAGGGGACAGGAACCCAGATACGCAGTATTTT.

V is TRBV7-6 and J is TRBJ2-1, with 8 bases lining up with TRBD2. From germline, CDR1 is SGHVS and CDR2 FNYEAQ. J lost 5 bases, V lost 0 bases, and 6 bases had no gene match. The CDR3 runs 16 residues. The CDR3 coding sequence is TGTGCCAGCAGCTTAGCGAGGAGCGGGAGAGACAATGAGCAGTTCTTC. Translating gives CASSLARSGRDNEQFF.

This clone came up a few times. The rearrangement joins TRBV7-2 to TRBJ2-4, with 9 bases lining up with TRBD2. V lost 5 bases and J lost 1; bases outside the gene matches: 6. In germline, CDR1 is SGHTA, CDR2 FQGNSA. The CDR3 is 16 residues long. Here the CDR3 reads CASSPLAGAAKNIQYF. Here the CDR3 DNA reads TGTGCCAGCAGCCCTTTAGCGGGAGCGGCCAAAAACATTCAGTACTTC.

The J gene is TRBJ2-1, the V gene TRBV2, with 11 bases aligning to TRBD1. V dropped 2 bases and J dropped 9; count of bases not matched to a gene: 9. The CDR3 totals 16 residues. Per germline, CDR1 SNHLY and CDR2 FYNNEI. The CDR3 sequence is CASSELGQGEGGEQFF. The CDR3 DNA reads TGTGCCAGCAGTGAATTGGGACAGGGGGAAGGTGGTGAGCAGTTCTTC.

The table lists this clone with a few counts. CDR3 coding DNA: TGTGCCAGCAGCTTGCGCGCTCCTAGCGAGTACTCCGAGCAGTACTTC. It translates to CASSLRAPSEYSEQYF. This chain links TRBV7-2 with TRBJ2-7; perhaps TRBD2 as D (6 bases). The CDR3 covers 16 residues. Per germline, CDR1 SGHTA and CDR2 FQGNSA. With 3 bases removed from V and 6 bases from J, the gap between germline ends came to 21 bases. The full variable domain, its missing parts supplied by reference TRBV7-2 and TRBJ2-7, is GAGVSQSPSNKVTEKGKDVELRCDPISGHTALYWYRQSLGQGLEFLIYFQGNSAPDKSGLPSDRFSAERTGGSVSTLTIQRTQQEDSAVYLCASSLRAPSEYSEQYFGPGTRLTVT.